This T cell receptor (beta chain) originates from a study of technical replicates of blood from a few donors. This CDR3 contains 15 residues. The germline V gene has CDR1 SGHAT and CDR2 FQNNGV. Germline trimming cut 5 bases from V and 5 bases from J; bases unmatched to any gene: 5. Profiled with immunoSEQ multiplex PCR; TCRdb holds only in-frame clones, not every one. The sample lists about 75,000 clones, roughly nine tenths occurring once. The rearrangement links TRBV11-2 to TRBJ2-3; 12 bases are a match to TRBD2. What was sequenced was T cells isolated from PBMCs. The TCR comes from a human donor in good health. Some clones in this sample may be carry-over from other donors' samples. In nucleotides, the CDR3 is TGTGCCAGCAGCCCGACTAGCGGGGGAGTAGATACGCAGTATTTT. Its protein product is CASSPTSGGVDTQYF.